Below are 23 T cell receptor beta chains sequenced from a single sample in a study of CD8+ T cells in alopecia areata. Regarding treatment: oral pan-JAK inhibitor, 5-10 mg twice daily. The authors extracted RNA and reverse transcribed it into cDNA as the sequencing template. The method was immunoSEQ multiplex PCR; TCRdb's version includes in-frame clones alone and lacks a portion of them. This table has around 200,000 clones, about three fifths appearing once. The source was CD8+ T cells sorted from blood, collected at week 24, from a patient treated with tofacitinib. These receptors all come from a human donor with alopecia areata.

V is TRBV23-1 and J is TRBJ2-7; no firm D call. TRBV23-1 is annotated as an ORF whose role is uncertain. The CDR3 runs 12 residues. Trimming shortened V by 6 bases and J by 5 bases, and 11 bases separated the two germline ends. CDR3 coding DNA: TGCGCCAGCAGCCAGCGAAGGCACGAGCAGTACTTC. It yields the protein CASSQRRHEQYF.

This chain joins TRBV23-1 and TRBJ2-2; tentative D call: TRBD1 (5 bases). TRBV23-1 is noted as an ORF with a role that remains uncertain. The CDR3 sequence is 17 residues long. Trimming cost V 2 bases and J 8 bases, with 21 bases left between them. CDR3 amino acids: CASSQAYRRRLGGELFF. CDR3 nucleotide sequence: TGCGCCAGCAGTCAAGCATACAGGAGACGGCTGGGAGGGGAGCTGTTTTTT.

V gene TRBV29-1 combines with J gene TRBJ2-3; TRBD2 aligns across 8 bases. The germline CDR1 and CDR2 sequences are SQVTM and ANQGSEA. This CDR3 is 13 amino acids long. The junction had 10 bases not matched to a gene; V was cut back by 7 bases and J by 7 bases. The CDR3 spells CSAEAGAQNTQYF. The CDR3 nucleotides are TGCAGCGCCGAAGCGGGAGCGCAAAATACGCAGTATTTT.

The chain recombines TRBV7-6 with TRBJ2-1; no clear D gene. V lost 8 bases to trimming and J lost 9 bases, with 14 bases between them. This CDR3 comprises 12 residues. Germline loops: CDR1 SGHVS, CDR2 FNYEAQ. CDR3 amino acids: CASRHPGGEQFF. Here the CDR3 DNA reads TGTGCCAGCCGCCACCCCGGTGGTGAGCAGTTCTTC. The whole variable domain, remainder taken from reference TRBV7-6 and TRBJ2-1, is GAGVSQSPRYKVTKRGQDVALRCDPISGHVSLYWYRQALGQGPEFLTYFNYEAQQDKSGLPNDRFSAERPEGSISTLTIQRTEQRDSAMYRCASRHPGGEQFFGPGTRLTVL.

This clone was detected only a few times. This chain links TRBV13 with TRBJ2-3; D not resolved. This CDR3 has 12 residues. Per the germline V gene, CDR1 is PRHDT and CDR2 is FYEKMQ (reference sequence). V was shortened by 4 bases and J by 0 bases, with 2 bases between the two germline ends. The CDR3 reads CASSSSTDTQYF. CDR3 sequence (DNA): TGTGCCAGCAGCTCAAGCACAGATACGCAGTATTTT.

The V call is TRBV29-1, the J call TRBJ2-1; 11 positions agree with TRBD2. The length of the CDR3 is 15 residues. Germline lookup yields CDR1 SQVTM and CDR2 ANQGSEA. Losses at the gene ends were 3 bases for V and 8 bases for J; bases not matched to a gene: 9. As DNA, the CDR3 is TGCAGCGTTGATAGCGGGGGGGAGATTCAGGATGAGCAGTTCTTC. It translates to CSVDSGGEIQDEQFF.

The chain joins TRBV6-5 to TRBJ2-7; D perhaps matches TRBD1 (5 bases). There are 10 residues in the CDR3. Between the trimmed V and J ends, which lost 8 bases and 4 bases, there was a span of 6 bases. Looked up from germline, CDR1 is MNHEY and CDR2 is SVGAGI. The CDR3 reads CASGQYEQYF. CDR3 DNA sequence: TGTGCCAGCGGACAATACGAGCAGTACTTC.

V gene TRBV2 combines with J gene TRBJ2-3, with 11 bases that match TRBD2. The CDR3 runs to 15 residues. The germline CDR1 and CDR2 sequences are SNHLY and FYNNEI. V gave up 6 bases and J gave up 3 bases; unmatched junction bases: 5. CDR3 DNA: TGTGCCAGCAGGGTAGCGGGGGGGCGGACAGATACGCAGTATTTT. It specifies CASRVAGGRTDTQYF. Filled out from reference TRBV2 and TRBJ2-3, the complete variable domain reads EPEVTQTPSHQVTQMGQEVILRCVPISNHLYFYWYRQILGQKVEFLVSFYNNEISEKSEIFDDQFSVERPDGSNFTLKIRSTKLEDSAMYFCASRVAGGRTDTQYFGPGTRLTVL.

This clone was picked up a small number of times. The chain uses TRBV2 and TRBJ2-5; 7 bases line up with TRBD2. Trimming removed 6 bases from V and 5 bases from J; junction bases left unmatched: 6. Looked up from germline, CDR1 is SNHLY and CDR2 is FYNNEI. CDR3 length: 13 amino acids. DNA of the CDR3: TGTGCCAGCAGCCTAAGGGAGGGGGAGACCCAGTACTTC. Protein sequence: CASSLREGETQYF.

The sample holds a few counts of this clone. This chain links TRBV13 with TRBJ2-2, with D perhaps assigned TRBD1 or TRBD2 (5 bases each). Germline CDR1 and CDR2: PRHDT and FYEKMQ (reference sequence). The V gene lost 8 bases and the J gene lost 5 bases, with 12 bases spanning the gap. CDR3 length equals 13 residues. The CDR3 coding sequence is TGTGCCAGCGGCACAGGAGGAACCGGGGAGCTGTTTTTT. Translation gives CASGTGGTGELFF.

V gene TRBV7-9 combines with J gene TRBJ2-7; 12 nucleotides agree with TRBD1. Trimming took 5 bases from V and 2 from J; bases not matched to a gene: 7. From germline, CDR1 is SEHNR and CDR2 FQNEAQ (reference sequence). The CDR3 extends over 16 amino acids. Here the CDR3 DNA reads TGTGCCAGCAGCCCACGGGGACAGGGGGCTCCCTACGAGCAGTACTTC. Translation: CASSPRGQGAPYEQYF.

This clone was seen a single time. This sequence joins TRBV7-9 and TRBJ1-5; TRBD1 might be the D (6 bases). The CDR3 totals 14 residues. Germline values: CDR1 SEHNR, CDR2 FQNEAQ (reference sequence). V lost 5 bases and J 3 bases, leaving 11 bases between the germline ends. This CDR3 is CASSEPGHNQPQHF. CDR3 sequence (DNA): TGTGCCAGCAGCGAGCCGGGACACAATCAGCCCCAGCATTTT.

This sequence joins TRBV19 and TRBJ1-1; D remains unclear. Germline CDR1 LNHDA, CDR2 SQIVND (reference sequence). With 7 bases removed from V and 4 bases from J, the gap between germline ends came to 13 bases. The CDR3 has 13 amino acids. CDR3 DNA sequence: TGTGCCAGTACCAAGGACGTGGGCACTGAAGCTTTCTTT. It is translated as CASTKDVGTEAFF.

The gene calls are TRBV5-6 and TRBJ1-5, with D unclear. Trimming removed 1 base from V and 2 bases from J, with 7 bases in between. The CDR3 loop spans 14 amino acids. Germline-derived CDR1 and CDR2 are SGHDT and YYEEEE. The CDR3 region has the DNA TGTGCCAGCAGCTTGAGATGGGGCAATCAGCCCCAGCATTTT. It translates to CASSLRWGNQPQHF.

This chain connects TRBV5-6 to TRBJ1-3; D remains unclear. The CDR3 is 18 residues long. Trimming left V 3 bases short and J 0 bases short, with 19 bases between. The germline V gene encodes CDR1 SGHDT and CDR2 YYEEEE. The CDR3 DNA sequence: TGTGCCAGCAGCTCGTATAGGTTACTCCAATTCTCTGGAAACACCATATATTTT. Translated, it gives CASSSYRLLQFSGNTIYF.

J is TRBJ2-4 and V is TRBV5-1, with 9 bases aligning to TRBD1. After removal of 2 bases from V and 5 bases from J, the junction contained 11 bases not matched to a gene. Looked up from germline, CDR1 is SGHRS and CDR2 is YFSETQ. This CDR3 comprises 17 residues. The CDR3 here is CASSFAGTGKGENIQYF. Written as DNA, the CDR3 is TGCGCCAGCAGCTTTGCCGGGACAGGGAAAGGCGAAAACATTCAGTACTTC.

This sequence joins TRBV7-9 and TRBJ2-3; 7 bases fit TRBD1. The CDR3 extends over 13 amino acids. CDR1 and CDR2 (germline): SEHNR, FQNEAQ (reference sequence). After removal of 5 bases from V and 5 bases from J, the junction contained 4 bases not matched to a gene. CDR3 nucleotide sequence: TGTGCCAGCAGCCCACAGGGGAGAGATACGCAGTATTTT. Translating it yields CASSPQGRDTQYF.

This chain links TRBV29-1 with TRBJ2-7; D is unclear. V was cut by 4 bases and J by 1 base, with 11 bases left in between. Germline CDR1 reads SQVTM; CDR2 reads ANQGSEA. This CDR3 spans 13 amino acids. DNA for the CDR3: TGCAGCGTTGGCCTAAGCTCGTCCTACGAGCAGTACTTC. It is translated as CSVGLSSSYEQYF.

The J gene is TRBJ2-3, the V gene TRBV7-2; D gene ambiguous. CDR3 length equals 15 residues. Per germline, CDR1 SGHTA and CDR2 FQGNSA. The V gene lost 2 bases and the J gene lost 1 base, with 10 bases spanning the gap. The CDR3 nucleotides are TGTGCCAGCAGCTTATTTCTAAGTGGCACAGATACGCAGTATTTT. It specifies CASSLFLSGTDTQYF.

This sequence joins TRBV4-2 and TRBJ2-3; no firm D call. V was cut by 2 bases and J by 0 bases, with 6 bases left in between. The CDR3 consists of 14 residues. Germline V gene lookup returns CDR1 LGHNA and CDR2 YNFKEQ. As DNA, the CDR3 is TGTGCCAGCAGCCAATCCCATAGCACAGATACGCAGTATTTT. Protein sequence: CASSQSHSTDTQYF.

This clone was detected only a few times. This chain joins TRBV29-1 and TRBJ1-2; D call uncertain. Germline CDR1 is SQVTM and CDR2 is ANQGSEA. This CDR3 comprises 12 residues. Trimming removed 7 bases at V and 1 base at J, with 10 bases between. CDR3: CSAGRSNYGYTF. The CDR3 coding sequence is TGCAGCGCTGGGCGGAGTAACTATGGCTACACCTTC. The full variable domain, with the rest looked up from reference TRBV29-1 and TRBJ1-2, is SAVISQKPSRDICQRGTSLTIQCQVDSQVTMMFWYRQQPGQSLTLIATANQGSEATYESGFVIDKFPISRPNLTFSTLTVSNMSPEDSSIYLCSAGRSNYGYTFGSGTRLTVV.

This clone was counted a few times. DNA of the CDR3: TGTGCCAGCAGCTTAGCCCCCATCGATGGCTACACCTTC. Amino acids: CASSLAPIDGYTF. This chain connects TRBV7-9 to TRBJ1-2, with D unclear. The CDR3 consists of 13 residues. Germline V gene lookup returns CDR1 SEHNR and CDR2 FQNEAQ (reference sequence). V was clipped by 0 bases and J by 6 bases, with 8 bases between them.

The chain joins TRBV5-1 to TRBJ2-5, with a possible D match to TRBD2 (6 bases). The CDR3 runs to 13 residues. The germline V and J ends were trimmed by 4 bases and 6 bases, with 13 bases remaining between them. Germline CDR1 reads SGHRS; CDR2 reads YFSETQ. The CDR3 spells CASSVGTVKTQYF. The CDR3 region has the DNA TGCGCCAGCAGCGTGGGGACTGTAAAGACCCAGTACTTC. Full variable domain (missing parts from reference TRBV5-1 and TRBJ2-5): KAGVTQTPRYLIKTRGQQVTLSCSPISGHRSVSWYQQTPGQGLQFLFEYFSETQRNKGNFPGRFSGRQFSNSRSEMNVSTLELGDSALYLCASSVGTVKTQYFGPGTRLLVL.